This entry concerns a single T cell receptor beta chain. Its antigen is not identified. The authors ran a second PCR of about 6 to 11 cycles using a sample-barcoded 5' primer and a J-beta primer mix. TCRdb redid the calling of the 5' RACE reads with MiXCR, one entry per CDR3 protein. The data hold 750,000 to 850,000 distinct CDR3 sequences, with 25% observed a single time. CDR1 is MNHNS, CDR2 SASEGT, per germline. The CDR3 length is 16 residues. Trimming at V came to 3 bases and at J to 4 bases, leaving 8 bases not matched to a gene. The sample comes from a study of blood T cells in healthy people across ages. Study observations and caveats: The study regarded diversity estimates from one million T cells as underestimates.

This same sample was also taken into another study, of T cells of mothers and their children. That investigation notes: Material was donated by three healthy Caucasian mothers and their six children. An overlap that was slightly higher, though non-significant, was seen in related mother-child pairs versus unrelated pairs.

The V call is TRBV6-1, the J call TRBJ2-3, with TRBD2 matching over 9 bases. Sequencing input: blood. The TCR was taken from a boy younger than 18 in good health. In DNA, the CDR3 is TGTGCCAGCAGTGACTTTAGCGGGGGCGGCGCAGATACGCAGTATTTT. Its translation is CASSDFSGGGADTQYF.